This TCR beta chain was identified during a study of blood T cell repertoires in COVID-19. Study-wide context: The United States, Italy and Spain supplied acute and convalescent COVID-19 samples. Sources were T cells, B-cell-depleted T cells, or PBMCs; the material itself was cDNA or gDNA.

In the original analysis: Amplification of reference gene primers provided the estimated nucleated cell counts. Produced via immunoSEQ multiplex PCR; TCRdb's table is partial and in-frame only. V, J and clone size derive from that table, while D and trimming were established from the DNA sequence. This table has about 150,000 clones, around 90% appearing once. Source material: peripheral blood. The sequence derives from a woman in her sixties or seventies with active or convalescent COVID-19.

CDR3 in DNA: TGTGCCAGCAGTTACGGTGGTGCCCAGGGCTATGGCTACACCTTC. Its protein is CASSYGGAQGYGYTF. The chain employs TRBV6-2 or TRBV6-3 and TRBJ1-2, with D possibly TRBD1 on 5 matching bases. The CDR3 runs to 15 residues. V gave up 2 bases and J gave up 4 bases, with 14 bases separating them. CDR1 is MNHEY, CDR2 SVGEGT, per germline.